This T cell receptor (beta chain) was identified in a study of blood T cells in healthy people across ages. Study findings and constraints: The donors' CMV status was not determined, possibly confounding changes in expanded clonotypes. TCR beta diversity tracked closely with naive T cell percentage.

The table lists this clonotype with a few counts. Its specificity is not known. Samples each yielded at least 5 micrograms of total RNA. Germline lookup yields CDR1 SGHRS and CDR2 YFSETQ. The length of the CDR3 is 16 residues. V was pared by 0 bases and J by 5 bases, with 15 bases between. The second PCR ran roughly 6 to 11 cycles with a sample-barcoded 5' primer and J-beta primers. Each sample provided no less than 2.5 million CDR3-containing paired-end reads. TCRdb analysed the 5' RACE reads with MiXCR anew, one entry per CDR3 protein. In the table there are roughly 1,500,000 distinct CDR3 sequences, roughly 45% of which are singletons.

This clonotype was sampled from a woman aged 18-30 years in good health. The chain has TRBV5-1 and TRBJ2-1; no definite D call. Sequenced material: blood. The CDR3 nucleotides are TGCGCCAGCAGCTTGGCCCAGCCCGGTCCTAACAATGAGCAGTTCTTC. It translates to CASSLAQPGPNNEQFF.